This TCR beta chain was sequenced during a study of blood T cell repertoires in COVID-19. Study-wide context: Some COVID-19 samples were acute and others convalescent; all came from the United States, Italy and Spain.

The CDR3 is 14 residues long. V trimming: 6 bases; J trimming: 7 bases; junction bases outside the gene matches: 8. Per germline, CDR1 SGHTA and CDR2 FQGTGA. Some clones are missing from TCRdb's copy, which holds only in-frame ones; the method was immunoSEQ multiplex PCR. The sample includes around 300,000 clones, about 90% of them seen just once. Sequencing input: peripheral blood. This sequence originates from a woman aged 40 to 50 with acute or convalescent COVID-19. The chain couples TRBV7-3 to TRBJ1-5, with TRBD1 matching over 8 bases. The CDR3 region has the DNA TGTGCCAGCAGTCAGGACAGGGTGGGACAGCCCCAGCATTTT. Protein: CASSQDRVGQPQHF.